The 9 T cell receptor beta chains presented below share a single source sample, sequenced in a study of blood T cell repertoires in COVID-19. Profiled with immunoSEQ multiplex PCR; TCRdb holds only in-frame clones, not every one. The sample contains about 61,000 clones, about 88% of which appear only once. Specimen: peripheral blood. These receptors were taken from a woman between 50 and 59 years old with active or convalescent COVID-19.

V is TRBV5-1 and J is TRBJ2-1; 11 nucleotides align to TRBD2. V lost 3 bases and J lost 7; bases outside the gene matches: 9. Germline loops: CDR1 SGHRS, CDR2 YFSETQ. The CDR3 is 16 amino acids. DNA for the CDR3: TGCGCCAGCAGCTCCCCGGGACTAGCGGATACGAATGAGCAGTTCTTC. Protein sequence: CASSSPGLADTNEQFF.

The chain carries TRBV3-1 (or the pseudogene TRBV3-2) and TRBJ2-1, with TRBD1 identical over 8 bases. The CDR3 length is 18 residues. V shed 0 bases, J shed 10 bases, and the junction held 17 bases outside the gene matches. Germline CDR1 is LGHDT and CDR2 is YNNKEL (reference sequence). The CDR3 loop reads CASSQEGQGALRSGEQFF. The CDR3 DNA is TGTGCCAGCAGCCAAGAAGGGCAGGGGGCGCTCCGTTCCGGGGAGCAGTTCTTC.

The chain joins TRBV5-1 to TRBJ2-1, with 10 bases matching TRBD1. With 0 bases clipped from V and 6 bases from J, the junction kept 6 bases outside the gene matches. This CDR3 region has 16 residues. In germline, CDR1 is SGHRS, CDR2 YFSETQ. The CDR3 here is CASSLGPRDRGNEQFF. CDR3 sequence (DNA): TGCGCCAGCAGCTTGGGGCCCCGGGACAGGGGCAATGAGCAGTTCTTC.

The CDR3 DNA reads as TGTGCCAGCAGCCCAGCGGGGTCTTCCTACGAGCAGTACTTC. Its translation: CASSPAGSSYEQYF. The V and J genes are TRBV6-2 or TRBV6-3 and TRBJ2-7, with TRBD2 matching 7 bases. Germline V gene sequence: CDR1 MNHEY, CDR2 SVGEGT. The CDR3 sequence is 14 residues long. V shed 6 bases and J 1 base; nucleotides not matched to a gene: 6.

The chain carries TRBV7-2 and TRBJ2-5, with D possibly matching TRBD1 (5 bases). The CDR3 length is 13 residues. Germline lookup yields CDR1 SGHTA and CDR2 FQGNSA. Between the trimmed V and J ends, which lost 7 bases and 4 bases, there was a span of 13 bases. In DNA, the CDR3 is TGTGCCAGCACCTCGACAGCAGGAGAGACCCAGTACTTC. Encoded protein: CASTSTAGETQYF.

V is TRBV2 and J is TRBJ2-2, with a possible D match to TRBD1 (5 bases). V lost 3 bases and J lost 5, with 10 bases in between. CDR1 is SNHLY and CDR2 is FYNNEI in the germline V gene. The CDR3 spans 14 residues. This CDR3 is CASSEGQGTGELFF. The CDR3 DNA is TGTGCCAGCAGTGAGGGGCAGGGAACCGGGGAGCTGTTTTTT.

This chain links TRBV11-2 with TRBJ2-7, with 7 nucleotides matching TRBD1. V shed 7 bases, J shed 3 bases, and the junction held 6 bases outside the gene matches. The CDR3 totals 13 residues. CDR1 is SGHAT, CDR2 FQNNGV, per germline. The CDR3 sequence is CASTQDRSYEQYF. The CDR3, as DNA: TGTGCCAGCACCCAGGACAGGAGCTACGAGCAGTACTTC.

V gene TRBV2 combines with J gene TRBJ1-6; the match to TRBD1 covers 10 bases. Germline-derived CDR1 and CDR2 are SNHLY and FYNNEI. The CDR3 has 15 residues. Losses at the gene ends were 6 bases for V and 10 bases for J; bases not matched to a gene: 9. Here the CDR3 reads CASRDFRDRGSPLHF. The CDR3 DNA reads as TGTGCCAGCAGAGACTTCCGGGACAGGGGCTCACCCCTCCACTTT.

The CDR3 coding sequence is TGTGCCAGCAGCCAGGGCTGGGAGGTCACTGAAGCTTTCTTT. Protein product: CASSQGWEVTEAFF. The chain joins TRBV14 to TRBJ1-1; D is undetermined. The V end was cut by 3 bases, the J end by 4 bases, with 12 bases between. Germline CDR1 reads SGHDN; CDR2 reads FVKESK. The CDR3 runs 14 residues.